This TCR beta chain stems from a study of cytomegalovirus exposure and HLA in healthy donors. Background on the study: Both the 120 validation repertoires and the 666 first-cohort repertoires used the same platform, as reported by a later analysis. General study results and limits: Listed as cytomegalovirus-associated were 150 or so TCR beta chains. Reported results showed that the classifier diagnosed cytomegalovirus status with high specificity and sensitivity. Many donors carried some public TCRs, although rarity characterized most TCR sequences.

The CDR3 runs 14 residues. Trimming took off 2 bases at V and 5 bases at J, with 12 bases between the two ends. Germline V gene sequence: CDR1 SNHLY, CDR2 FYNNEI. Remarks on this clone: Antigen unknown.

Repertoires were generated with immunoSEQ multiplex PCR, while TCRdb's copy carries only in-frame clones and drops some. The data contain 150,000 to 200,000 clones, around nine tenths of them seen just once; the ten biggest clones take up around 10%. Sequenced material: PBMCs. The TCR was taken from a woman aged 18 to 35 in good health and CMV-seropositive. V usage is TRBV2 and J usage is TRBJ2-5; TRBD2 might be the D (5 bases). The CDR3 region is CASSERGNDETQYF. In DNA, the CDR3 is TGTGCCAGCAGTGAAAGAGGGAATGACGAGACCCAGTACTTC. The whole variable domain, filled in from reference TRBV2 and TRBJ2-5, reads EPEVTQTPSHQVTQMGQEVILRCVPISNHLYFYWYRQILGQKVEFLVSFYNNEISEKSEIFDDQFSVERPDGSNFTLKIRSTKLEDSAMYFCASSERGNDETQYFGPGTRLLVL.